This is a list of T cell receptor beta chains from one sample in a study of blood T cell repertoires in COVID-19. TCRdb's copy holds only in-frame clones and misses some; the assay was immunoSEQ multiplex PCR. The sample contains about 150,000 clones, approximately 86% of which appear only once. The sequenced material came from peripheral blood. The receptors were gathered from a man in his 60s with COVID-19, enrolled during active disease. CDR3s include the opening cysteine and the closing phenylalanine or tryptophan. D genes are given only for firm matches. Some rows have no size entry. The others give once, few or many, or a class for an expanded clone.

V: TRBV5-8
D: NA
J: TRBJ1-4
size: NA
CDR3: CASSPAPYSNEKLFF
DNA: TGTGCCAGCAGCCCAGCGCCGTACTCAAATGAAAAACTGTTTTTT

V: TRBV6-5
D: TRBD1
J: TRBJ1-5
size: NA
CDR3: CASNDRVGQPQHF
DNA: TGTGCCAGCAACGACAGGGTAGGTCAGCCCCAGCATTTT

V: TRBV7-9
D: NA
J: TRBJ2-1
size: NA
CDR3: CASSLLTGEQFF
DNA: TGTGCCAGCAGCTTATTGACTGGCGAGCAGTTCTTC

V: TRBV11-3
D: TRBD1
J: TRBJ1-2
size: NA
CDR3: CASSHPGQPNYGYTF
DNA: TGTGCCAGCAGCCACCCGGGACAGCCTAACTATGGCTACACCTTC

V: TRBV6-6
D: NA
J: TRBJ1-5
size: NA
CDR3: CASSKRVNQPQHF
DNA: TGTGCCAGCAGCAAACGGGTTAATCAGCCCCAGCATTTT

V: TRBV7-3
D: NA
J: TRBJ2-5
size: NA
CDR3: CASSPGSEETQYF
DNA: TGTGCCAGCAGCCCCGGGTCGGAAGAGACCCAGTACTTC

V: TRBV7-2
D: NA
J: TRBJ2-7
size: once
CDR3: CASSRTSTTYEQYF
DNA: TGTGCCAGCAGCCGCACCTCAACAACCTACGAGCAGTACTTC

V: TRBV13
D: TRBD2
J: TRBJ2-7
size: NA
CDR3: CASSPRLAGREQYF
DNA: TGTGCCAGCAGCCCCCGACTAGCGGGGAGGGAGCAGTACTTC

V: TRBV24-1
D: NA
J: TRBJ1-1
size: NA
CDR3: CATSEQGTEAFF
DNA: TGTGCCACCAGTGAACAGGGCACTGAAGCTTTCTTT

V: TRBV13
D: TRBD1
J: TRBJ2-5
size: NA
CDR3: CASSSRDRDVETQYF
DNA: TGTGCCAGCAGCAGCCGGGACAGGGATGTGGAGACCCAGTACTTC

V: TRBV29-1
D: NA
J: TRBJ2-5
size: once
CDR3: CSVYPVKYQETQYF
DNA: TGCAGCGTTTATCCAGTCAAGTACCAAGAGACCCAGTACTTC

V: TRBV5-4
D: TRBD1
J: TRBJ1-4
size: NA
CDR3: CASSQQGTEEKLFF
DNA: TGTGCCAGCAGCCAACAGGGGACCGAAGAAAAACTGTTTTTT

V: TRBV2
D: NA
J: TRBJ1-1
size: NA
CDR3: CATSLQMNTEAFF
DNA: TGTGCCACCTCGTTACAGATGAACACTGAAGCTTTCTTT

V: TRBV19
D: NA
J: TRBJ1-1
size: once
CDR3: CASSITRPRGTEAFF
DNA: TGTGCCAGTAGTATAACCCGCCCCCGGGGGACTGAAGCTTTCTTT

V: TRBV2
D: NA
J: TRBJ1-5
size: few
CDR3: CASSGQNSNQPQHF
DNA: TGTGCCAGCAGTGGACAGAATAGCAATCAGCCCCAGCATTTT

V: TRBV9
D: TRBD2
J: TRBJ2-3
size: NA
CDR3: CASSQREGSTDTQYF
DNA: TGTGCCAGCAGCCAAAGGGAGGGCAGCACAGATACGCAGTATTTT

V: TRBV7-2
D: NA
J: TRBJ2-7
size: NA
CDR3: CASSSPGGQPSF
DNA: TGTGCCAGCAGCTCACCCGGTGGGCAACCGAGCTTC

V: TRBV29-1
D: TRBD1
J: TRBJ1-2
size: NA
CDR3: CSVPGTVYGYTF
DNA: TGCAGCGTTCCTGGGACAGTCTATGGCTACACCTTC

V: TRBV12-3/TRBV12-4
D: NA
J: TRBJ1-2
size: NA
CDR3: CASRPQEFYGYTF
DNA: TGTGCCAGCAGACCACAGGAATTCTATGGCTACACCTTC

V: TRBV7-9
D: NA
J: TRBJ1-5
size: once
CDR3: CASSRGGQPQHF
DNA: TGTGCCAGCAGCCGGGGTGGTCAGCCCCAGCATTTT

V: TRBV7-3
D: NA
J: TRBJ1-5
size: NA
CDR3: CASSLLGRNGNQPQHF
DNA: TGTGCCAGCAGCTTATTGGGCCGGAATGGGAATCAGCCCCAGCATTTT

V: TRBV30
D: TRBD1
J: TRBJ1-6
size: NA
CDR3: CAWTSHRGNSPLHF
DNA: TGTGCCTGGACCTCCCACAGGGGTAATTCACCCCTCCACTTT

V: TRBV19
D: NA
J: TRBJ1-5
size: NA
CDR3: CASSVLGRGENQPQHF
DNA: TGTGCCAGTAGTGTGTTGGGCAGGGGTGAGAATCAGCCCCAGCATTTT

V: TRBV7-2
D: NA
J: TRBJ1-2
size: NA
CDR3: CASSTGTSSYGYTF
DNA: TGTGCCAGCAGCACAGGGACATCATCCTATGGCTACACCTTC

V: TRBV27
D: TRBD1
J: TRBJ1-1
size: NA
CDR3: CASSDRQGALTEAFF
DNA: TGTGCCAGCAGCGATCGACAGGGGGCGTTGACTGAAGCTTTCTTT

V: TRBV6-6
D: NA
J: TRBJ1-6
size: NA
CDR3: CASGPSSYNSPLHF
DNA: TGTGCCAGCGGGCCGAGCTCCTATAATTCACCCCTCCACTTT

V: TRBV4-3
D: NA
J: TRBJ1-4
size: NA
CDR3: CASSPGLLAREKLFF
DNA: TGCGCCAGCAGCCCAGGGTTGCTGGCTAGAGAAAAACTGTTTTTT

V: TRBV7-9
D: NA
J: TRBJ2-2
size: few
CDR3: CASSLVKQASNTGELFF
DNA: TGTGCCAGCAGCTTAGTCAAGCAGGCCTCGAACACCGGGGAGCTGTTTTTT

V: TRBV2
D: TRBD1
J: TRBJ1-1
size: NA
CDR3: CASGTGMNTEAFF
DNA: TGTGCCAGCGGGACAGGGATGAACACTGAAGCTTTCTTT

V: TRBV25-1
D: NA
J: TRBJ1-4
size: NA
CDR3: CASSETLTEPNEKLFF
DNA: TGTGCCAGCAGTGAGACCCTGACAGAGCCTAATGAAAAACTGTTTTTT

V: TRBV20-1
D: TRBD2
J: TRBJ2-1
size: NA
CDR3: CSASPGTSSGQFF
DNA: TGCAGTGCAAGTCCCGGGACTAGCTCTGGGCAGTTCTTC

V: TRBV24-1
D: TRBD1
J: TRBJ2-2
size: few
CDR3: CATRSQGATGELFF
DNA: TGTGCCACCAGATCACAGGGGGCGACCGGGGAGCTGTTTTTT

V: TRBV11-3
D: TRBD1
J: TRBJ1-1
size: NA
CDR3: CASRWTGTSLANTEAFF
DNA: TGTGCCAGCAGGTGGACAGGGACAAGCCTCGCGAACACTGAAGCTTTCTTT

V: TRBV21-1
D: NA
J: TRBJ1-1
size: NA
CDR3: CACTGFEAFF
DNA: TGTGCCTGCACCGGGTTTGAAGCTTTCTTT

V: TRBV9
D: NA
J: TRBJ2-2
size: NA
CDR3: CASSGGTGELFF
DNA: TGTGCCAGCAGCGGAGGCACCGGGGAGCTGTTTTTT

V: TRBV4-3
D: NA
J: TRBJ2-1
size: NA
CDR3: CASSSGAGGAYNEQFF
DNA: TGCGCCAGCAGCTCCGGGGCGGGCGGGGCTTACAATGAGCAGTTCTTC

V: TRBV5-5
D: NA
J: TRBJ1-1
size: NA
CDR3: CASSLGLGGKLTEAFF
DNA: TGTGCCAGCAGCTTGGGGCTAGGGGGAAAGTTGACTGAAGCTTTCTTT

V: TRBV3-1/TRBV3-2
D: NA
J: TRBJ2-7
size: many
CDR3: CASSQGILEQYF
DNA: TGTGCCAGCAGCCAAGGCATCCTAGAGCAGTACTTC

V: TRBV30
D: NA
J: TRBJ1-5
size: once
CDR3: CAWSVQSNQPQHF
DNA: TGTGCCTGGAGTGTACAGAGCAATCAGCCCCAGCATTTT

V: TRBV11-3
D: NA
J: TRBJ2-7
size: once
CDR3: CASSAGRSSYEQYF
DNA: TGTGCCAGCAGCGCGGGACGGAGTAGCTACGAGCAGTACTTC

V: TRBV19
D: TRBD1
J: TRBJ1-2
size: few
CDR3: CASSARDRQSNYGYTF
DNA: TGTGCCAGTAGTGCCAGGGACAGGCAATCCAACTATGGCTACACCTTC

V: TRBV6-5
D: TRBD2
J: TRBJ2-3
size: NA
CDR3: CASSPSGGDTQYF
DNA: TGTGCCAGCAGTCCCAGCGGGGGTGACACGCAGTATTTT

V: TRBV4-2
D: NA
J: TRBJ1-2
size: NA
CDR3: CASSQGATNYGYTF
DNA: TGTGCCAGCAGCCAAGGAGCGACTAACTATGGCTACACCTTC

V: TRBV28
D: NA
J: TRBJ2-7
size: NA
CDR3: CASSLRGFGSYEQYF
DNA: TGTGCCAGCAGTTTGAGGGGGTTCGGCTCCTACGAGCAGTACTTC

V: TRBV19
D: NA
J: TRBJ2-2
size: NA
CDR3: CATRIGGTGELFF
DNA: TGTGCCACCCGAATCGGGGGTACCGGGGAGCTGTTTTTT

V: TRBV27
D: NA
J: TRBJ1-6
size: NA
CDR3: CASSWQYNSPLHF
DNA: TGTGCCAGCAGTTGGCAGTATAATTCACCCCTCCACTTT

V: TRBV11-3
D: NA
J: TRBJ1-1
size: NA
CDR3: CASSLPLANTEAFF
DNA: TGTGCCAGCAGCTTGCCGCTAGCTAACACTGAAGCTTTCTTT

V: TRBV13
D: TRBD1
J: TRBJ1-2
size: few
CDR3: CASSLRLTGGYGYTF
DNA: TGTGCCAGCAGTTTAAGGTTAACAGGGGGCTATGGCTACACCTTC

V: TRBV7-2
D: NA
J: TRBJ2-2
size: NA
CDR3: CASSLADSPGTGELFF
DNA: TGTGCCAGCAGCTTAGCAGACAGCCCCGGGACCGGGGAGCTGTTTTTT

V: TRBV4-3
D: NA
J: TRBJ2-1
size: NA
CDR3: CASSQDWDSYNEQFF
DNA: TGCGCCAGCAGCCAGGACTGGGACTCCTACAATGAGCAGTTCTTC

V: TRBV9
D: TRBD2
J: TRBJ2-1
size: once
CDR3: CASSARGGHYNEQFF
DNA: TGTGCCAGCAGCGCGCGGGGGGGCCACTACAATGAGCAGTTCTTC

V: TRBV3-1/TRBV3-2
D: NA
J: TRBJ2-1
size: NA
CDR3: CASSKRSSYNEQFF
DNA: TGTGCCAGCAGCAAACGGAGCTCCTACAATGAGCAGTTCTTC

V: TRBV19
D: TRBD1
J: TRBJ1-5
size: NA
CDR3: CASSPLRTGGNQPQHF
DNA: TGTGCCAGTAGTCCCCTCCGGACAGGAGGCAATCAGCCCCAGCATTTT